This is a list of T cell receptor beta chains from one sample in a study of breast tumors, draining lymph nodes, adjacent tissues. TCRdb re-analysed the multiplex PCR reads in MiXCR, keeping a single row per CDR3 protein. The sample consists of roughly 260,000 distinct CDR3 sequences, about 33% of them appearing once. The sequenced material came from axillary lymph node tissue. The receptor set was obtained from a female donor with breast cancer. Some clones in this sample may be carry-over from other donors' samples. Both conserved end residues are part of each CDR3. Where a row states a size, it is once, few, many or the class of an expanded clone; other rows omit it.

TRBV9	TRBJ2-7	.	CASRGQAPSHEQYF
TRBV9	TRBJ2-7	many	CASSVSGTSDYEQYF
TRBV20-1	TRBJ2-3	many	CSATTRTITDTQYF
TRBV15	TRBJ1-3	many	CATSRDLGQSGNTIYF
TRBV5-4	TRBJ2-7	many	CASSPRGLSYEQYF
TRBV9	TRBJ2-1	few	CASSPGGGNYNEQFF
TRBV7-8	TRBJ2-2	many	CASSSTGLAGVTGELFF
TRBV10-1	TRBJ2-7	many	CASSGAGGPRSEQYF
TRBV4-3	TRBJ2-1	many	CASSQDSGSWNEQFF
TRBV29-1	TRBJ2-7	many	CSVESTGGSEQYF
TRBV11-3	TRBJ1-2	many	CASSSGTGGIYGYTF
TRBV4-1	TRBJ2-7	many	CASSQDSSAVFSYEQYF
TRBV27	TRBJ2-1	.	CASSPRDDEQFF
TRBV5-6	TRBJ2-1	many	CASSLGGSNEQFF
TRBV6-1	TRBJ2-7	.	CAGGGSSSYEQYF
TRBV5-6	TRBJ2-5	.	CASSWDQGLETQYF
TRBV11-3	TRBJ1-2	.	CASGTGLDYGYTF
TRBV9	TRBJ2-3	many	CASSVVGQTSDTQYF
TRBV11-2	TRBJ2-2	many	CASSFTGGDTGELFF
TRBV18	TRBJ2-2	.	CASSPPRAVTGELFF
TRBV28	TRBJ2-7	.	CASSLYRDEQYF
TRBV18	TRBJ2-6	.	CASSPRPPSGSGANVLTF
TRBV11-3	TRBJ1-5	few	CASSLVPHQGGNQPQHF
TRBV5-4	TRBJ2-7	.	CASSLTSGTSWVYEQYF
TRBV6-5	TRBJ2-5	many	CASSRLVRGETQYF
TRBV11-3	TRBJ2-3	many	CASSLRGSTDTQYF
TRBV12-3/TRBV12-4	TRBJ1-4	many	CASRSTALNEKLFF
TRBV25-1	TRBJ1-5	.	CASSELAGIVGNQPQHF
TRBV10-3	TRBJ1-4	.	CAISDPTSGSEKLFF
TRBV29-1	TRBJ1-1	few	CSVEEQTEAFF
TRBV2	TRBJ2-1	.	CASSALGVGGYSEQFF
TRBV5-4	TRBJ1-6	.	CASSLALADSSYNSPLHF
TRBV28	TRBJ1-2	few	CASTQRSENGYTF
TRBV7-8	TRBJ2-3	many	CASSLVVDTQYF
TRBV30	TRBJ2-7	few	CAWSGDRVGYEQYF
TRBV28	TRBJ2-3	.	CASSLLLAGESTDTQYF
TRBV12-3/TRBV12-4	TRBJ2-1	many	CASSFSRENWNEQFF
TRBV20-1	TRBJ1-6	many	CSARRQVDNNSPLHF
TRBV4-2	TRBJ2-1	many	CASSGLGPNEQFF
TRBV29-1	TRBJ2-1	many	CSVEEQEQFF
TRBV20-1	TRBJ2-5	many	CSAREPLRETQYF
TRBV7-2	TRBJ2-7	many	CASSFTGGSSYEQYF
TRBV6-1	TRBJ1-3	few	CASSEFPEGNTIYF
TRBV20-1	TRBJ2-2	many	CSGRGSGYTGELFF
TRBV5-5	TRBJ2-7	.	CASSFGEAAEQYF
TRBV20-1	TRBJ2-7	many	CSARDERESYEQYF
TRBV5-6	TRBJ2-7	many	CASSAGGTVTTYEQYF
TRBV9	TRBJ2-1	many	CASSLRTSGRVYNEQFF
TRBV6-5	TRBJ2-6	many	CASKEESGANVLTF
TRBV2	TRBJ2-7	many	CATGEGGSYEQYF
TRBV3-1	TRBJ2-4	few	CASLGDTENIQYF
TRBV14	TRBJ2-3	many	CASSQLLASTDTQYF
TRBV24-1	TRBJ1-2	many	CATSDEGTARGYTF